The TCR beta chain under discussion was sequenced for a study of blood T cell repertoires in COVID-19. Study-wide background: Nucleic acid was either cDNA or gDNA, and it came from T cells, B-cell-depleted T cells, or PBMCs.

Seattle patients were enrolled during active infection and followed longitudinally. In the original analysis: Researchers report that nucleated cell counts were estimated from reference gene primer amplification. Here immunoSEQ multiplex PCR was the method, and the copy in TCRdb shows in-frame clones only, minus some. V, J and clone size are those of that table, while D and trimming were read from the DNA. The table has 300,000 to 450,000 clones, approximately 87% seen once. The CDR3 covers 14 residues. CDR1 is GTSNPN, CDR2 SVGIG, per germline (reference sequence). V shed 3 bases, J shed 4 bases, and the junction held 4 bases outside the gene matches.

Sequencing input: peripheral blood. This sequence originates from a woman aged 55-70 years with COVID-19, enrolled during active disease. This chain connects TRBV30 to TRBJ1-5; 9 bases match TRBD1. The CDR3 region is CAWRIGQGNQPQHF. In DNA, the CDR3 is TGTGCCTGGAGGATCGGACAGGGGAATCAGCCCCAGCATTTT.